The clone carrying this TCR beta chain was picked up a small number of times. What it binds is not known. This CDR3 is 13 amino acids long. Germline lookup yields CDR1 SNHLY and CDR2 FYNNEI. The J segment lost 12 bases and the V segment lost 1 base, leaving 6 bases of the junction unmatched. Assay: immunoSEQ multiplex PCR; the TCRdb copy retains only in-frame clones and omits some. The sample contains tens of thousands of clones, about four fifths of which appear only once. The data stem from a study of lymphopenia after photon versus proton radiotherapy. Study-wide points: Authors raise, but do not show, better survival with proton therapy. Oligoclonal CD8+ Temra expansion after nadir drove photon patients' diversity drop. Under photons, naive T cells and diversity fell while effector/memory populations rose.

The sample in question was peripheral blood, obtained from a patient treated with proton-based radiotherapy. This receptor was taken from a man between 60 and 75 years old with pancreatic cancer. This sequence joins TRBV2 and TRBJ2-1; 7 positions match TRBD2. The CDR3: CASSEGSREGQFF. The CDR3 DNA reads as TGTGCCAGCAGTGAAGGTTCCAGGGAGGGGCAGTTCTTC.